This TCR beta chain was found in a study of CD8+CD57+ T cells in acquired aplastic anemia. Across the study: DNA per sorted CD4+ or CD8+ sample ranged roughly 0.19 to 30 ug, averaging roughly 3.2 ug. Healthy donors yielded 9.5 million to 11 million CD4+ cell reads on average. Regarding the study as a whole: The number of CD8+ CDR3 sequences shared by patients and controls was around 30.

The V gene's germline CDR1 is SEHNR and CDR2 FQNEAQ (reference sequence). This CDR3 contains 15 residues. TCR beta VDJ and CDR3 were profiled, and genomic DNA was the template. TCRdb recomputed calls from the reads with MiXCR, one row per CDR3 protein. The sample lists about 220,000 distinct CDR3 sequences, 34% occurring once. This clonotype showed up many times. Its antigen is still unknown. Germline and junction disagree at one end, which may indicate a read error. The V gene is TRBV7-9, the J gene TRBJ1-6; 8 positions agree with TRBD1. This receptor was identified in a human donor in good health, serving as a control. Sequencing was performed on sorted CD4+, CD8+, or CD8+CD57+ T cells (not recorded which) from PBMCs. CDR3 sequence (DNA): TGTGCCAGCGGCTTCGACAGGGGATTTAATTCACCCCTCCACTTT. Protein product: CASGFDRGFNSPLHF.